Given below is one T cell receptor beta chain in context. Its specificity is not known. TCRdb ran MiXCR on the 5' RACE reads and lists one entry per CDR3 protein. The sample consists of around 550,000 distinct CDR3 sequences, approximately 14% of them appearing once. CDR3 size: 15 residues. Trimming took off 0 bases at V and 4 bases at J, with 10 bases between the two ends. Germline CDR1 SGHRS, CDR2 YFSETQ. The data derive from a study of identical twins. General observations from the study: Conclusions were drawn cross-sectionally by statistical analysis, without following the same donors. Models underestimated how often monozygotic twins shared out-of-frame TCR alpha. For out-of-frame beta sequences, excess twin sharing was weaker.

These data also formed part of another study, on yellow fever vaccine responses in identical twins.

The sequenced material came from CD4+ T cells sorted from blood. The chain carries TRBV5-1 and TRBJ2-2, with D unresolved. This receptor was taken from a woman aged 18 to 35 in good health. The CDR3 region is CASSLASQPTGELFF. Here the CDR3 DNA reads TGCGCCAGCAGCTTGGCGTCCCAGCCCACCGGGGAGCTGTTTTTT.